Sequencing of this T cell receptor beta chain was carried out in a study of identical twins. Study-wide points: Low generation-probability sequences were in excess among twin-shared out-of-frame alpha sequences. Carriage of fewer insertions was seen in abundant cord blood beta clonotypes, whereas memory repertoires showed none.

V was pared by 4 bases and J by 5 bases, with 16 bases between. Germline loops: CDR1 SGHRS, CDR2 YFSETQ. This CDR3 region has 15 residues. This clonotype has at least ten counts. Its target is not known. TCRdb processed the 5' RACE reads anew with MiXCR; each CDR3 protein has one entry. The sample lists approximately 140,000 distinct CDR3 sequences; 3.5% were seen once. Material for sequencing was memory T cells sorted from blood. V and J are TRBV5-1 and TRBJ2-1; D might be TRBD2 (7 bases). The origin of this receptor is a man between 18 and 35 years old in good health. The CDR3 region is CASSASGGLNNEQFF. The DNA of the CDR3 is TGCGCCAGCAGCGCCTCGGGGGGCTTGAACAATGAGCAGTTCTTC.